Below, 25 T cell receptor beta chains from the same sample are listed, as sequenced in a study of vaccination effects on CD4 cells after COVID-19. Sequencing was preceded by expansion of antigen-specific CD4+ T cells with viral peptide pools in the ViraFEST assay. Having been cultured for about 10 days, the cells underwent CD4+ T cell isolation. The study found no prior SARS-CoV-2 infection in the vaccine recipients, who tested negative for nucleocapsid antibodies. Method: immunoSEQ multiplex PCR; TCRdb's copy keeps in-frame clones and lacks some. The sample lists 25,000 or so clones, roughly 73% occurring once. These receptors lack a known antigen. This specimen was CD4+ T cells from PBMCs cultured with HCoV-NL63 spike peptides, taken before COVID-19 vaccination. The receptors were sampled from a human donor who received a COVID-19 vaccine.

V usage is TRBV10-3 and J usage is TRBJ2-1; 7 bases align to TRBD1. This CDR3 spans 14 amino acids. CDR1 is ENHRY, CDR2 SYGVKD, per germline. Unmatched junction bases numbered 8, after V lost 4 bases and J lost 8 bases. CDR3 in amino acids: CAISALDRADEQFF. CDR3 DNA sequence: TGTGCCATCAGTGCCTTAGACAGGGCCGATGAGCAGTTCTTC.

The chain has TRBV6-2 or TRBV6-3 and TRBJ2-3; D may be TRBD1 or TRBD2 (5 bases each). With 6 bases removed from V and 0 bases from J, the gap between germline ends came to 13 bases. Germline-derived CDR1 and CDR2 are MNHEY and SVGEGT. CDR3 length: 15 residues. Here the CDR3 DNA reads TGTGCCAGCAGCCCCATGGGGGTGAGCACAGATACGCAGTATTTT. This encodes CASSPMGVSTDTQYF.

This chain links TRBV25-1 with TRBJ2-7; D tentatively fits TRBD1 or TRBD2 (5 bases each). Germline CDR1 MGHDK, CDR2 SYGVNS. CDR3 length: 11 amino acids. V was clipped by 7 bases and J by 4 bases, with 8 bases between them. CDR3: CASNWGYEQYF. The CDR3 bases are TGTGCCAGCAACTGGGGGTACGAGCAGTACTTC.

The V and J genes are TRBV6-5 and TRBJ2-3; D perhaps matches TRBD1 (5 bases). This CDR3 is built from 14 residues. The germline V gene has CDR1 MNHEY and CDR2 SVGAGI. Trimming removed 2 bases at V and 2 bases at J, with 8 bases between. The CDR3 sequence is CASSYRGNTDTQYF. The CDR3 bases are TGTGCCAGCAGTTACAGGGGTAACACAGATACGCAGTATTTT.

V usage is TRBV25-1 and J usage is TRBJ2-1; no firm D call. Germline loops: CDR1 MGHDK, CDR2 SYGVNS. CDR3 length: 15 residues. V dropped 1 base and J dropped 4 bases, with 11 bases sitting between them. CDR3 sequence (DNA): TGTGCCAGCAGTGAATTGTGGTCACAATACAATGAGCAGTTCTTC. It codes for CASSELWSQYNEQFF. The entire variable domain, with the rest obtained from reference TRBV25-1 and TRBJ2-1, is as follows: EADIYQTPRYLVIGTGKKITLECSQTMGHDKMYWYQQDPGMELHLIHYSYGVNSTEKGDLSSESTVSRIRTEHFPLTLESARPSHTSQYLCASSELWSQYNEQFFGPGTRLTVL.

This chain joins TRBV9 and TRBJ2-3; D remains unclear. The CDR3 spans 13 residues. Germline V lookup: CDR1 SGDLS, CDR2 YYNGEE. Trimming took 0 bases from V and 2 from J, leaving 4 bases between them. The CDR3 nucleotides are TGTGCCAGCAGCGTAGGTACCACAGATACGCAGTATTTT. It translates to CASSVGTTDTQYF. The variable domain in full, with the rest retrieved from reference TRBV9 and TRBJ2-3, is DSGVTQTPKHLITATGQRVTLRCSPRSGDLSVYWYQQSLDQGLQFLIQYYNGEERAKGNILERFSAQQFPDLHSELNLSSLELGDSALYFCASSVGTTDTQYFGPGTRLTVL.

The CDR3 DNA sequence: TGTGCCAGTTCGACAGGGATGAAGACCCAGTACTTC. Translated: CASSTGMKTQYF. The chain combines TRBV6-5 with TRBJ2-5; the match to TRBD1 covers 7 bases. The CDR3 sequence is 12 residues long. Trimming cost V 9 bases and J 6 bases; bases outside gene matches: 7. Germline CDR1 is MNHEY and CDR2 is SVGAGI.

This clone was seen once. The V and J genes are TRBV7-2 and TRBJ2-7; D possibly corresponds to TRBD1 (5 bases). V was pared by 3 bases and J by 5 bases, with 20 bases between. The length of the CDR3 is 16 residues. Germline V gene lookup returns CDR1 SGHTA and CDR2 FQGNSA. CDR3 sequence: CASSFLLSRANHEQYF. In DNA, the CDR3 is TGTGCCAGCAGCTTCCTTTTATCCAGGGCTAACCACGAGCAGTACTTC.

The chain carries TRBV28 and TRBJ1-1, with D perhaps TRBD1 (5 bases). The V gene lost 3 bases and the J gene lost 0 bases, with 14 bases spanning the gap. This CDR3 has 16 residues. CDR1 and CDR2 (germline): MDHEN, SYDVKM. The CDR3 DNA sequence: TGTGCCAGCAGTTTGGGGTTCGGGACGGTGAACACTGAAGCTTTCTTT. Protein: CASSLGFGTVNTEAFF. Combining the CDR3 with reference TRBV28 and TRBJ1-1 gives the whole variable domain DVKVTQSSRYLVKRTGEKVFLECVQDMDHENMFWYRQDPGLGLRLIYFSYDVKMKEKGDIPEGYSVSREKKERFSLILESASTNQTSMYLCASSLGFGTVNTEAFFGQGTRLTVV.

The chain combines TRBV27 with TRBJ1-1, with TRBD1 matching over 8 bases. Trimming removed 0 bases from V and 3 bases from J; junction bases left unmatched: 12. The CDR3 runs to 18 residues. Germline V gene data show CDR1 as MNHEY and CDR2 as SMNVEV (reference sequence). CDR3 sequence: CASSLSPARGRGDTEAFF. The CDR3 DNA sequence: TGTGCCAGCAGTTTATCGCCCGCCAGGGGGCGCGGGGACACTGAAGCTTTCTTT.

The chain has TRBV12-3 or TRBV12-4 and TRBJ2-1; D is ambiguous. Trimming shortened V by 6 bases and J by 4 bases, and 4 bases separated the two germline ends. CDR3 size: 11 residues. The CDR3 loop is CASRLYNEQFF. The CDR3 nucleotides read TGTGCCAGCAGATTATACAATGAGCAGTTCTTC.

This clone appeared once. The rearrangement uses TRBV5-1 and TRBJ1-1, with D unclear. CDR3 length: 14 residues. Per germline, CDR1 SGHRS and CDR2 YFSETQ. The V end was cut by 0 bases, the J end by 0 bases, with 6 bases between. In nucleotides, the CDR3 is TGCGCCAGCAGCTTGGTAGGTGTGAACACTGAAGCTTTCTTT. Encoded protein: CASSLVGVNTEAFF.

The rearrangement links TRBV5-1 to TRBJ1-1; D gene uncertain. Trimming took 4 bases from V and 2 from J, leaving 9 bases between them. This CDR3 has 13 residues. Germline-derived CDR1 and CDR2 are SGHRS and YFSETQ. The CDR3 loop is CASSPTFNTEAFF. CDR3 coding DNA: TGCGCCAGCAGCCCGACTTTTAACACTGAAGCTTTCTTT.

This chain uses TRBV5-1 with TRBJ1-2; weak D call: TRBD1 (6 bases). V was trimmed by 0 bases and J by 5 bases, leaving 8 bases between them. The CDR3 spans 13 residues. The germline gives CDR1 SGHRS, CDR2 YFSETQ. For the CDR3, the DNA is TGCGCCAGCAGCTTGGAGGGGGAGTATGGCTACACCTTC. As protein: CASSLEGEYGYTF.

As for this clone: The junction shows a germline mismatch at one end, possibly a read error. CDR3 residues: CASREGRILGYGYTF. The CDR3 nucleotides are TGTGCCAGCAGGGAAGGCAGGATTCTAGGCTATGGCTACACCTTC. The gene calls are TRBV6-1 and TRBJ1-2; D is ambiguous. This CDR3 contains 15 residues. CDR1 is MNHNS, CDR2 SASEGT, per germline.

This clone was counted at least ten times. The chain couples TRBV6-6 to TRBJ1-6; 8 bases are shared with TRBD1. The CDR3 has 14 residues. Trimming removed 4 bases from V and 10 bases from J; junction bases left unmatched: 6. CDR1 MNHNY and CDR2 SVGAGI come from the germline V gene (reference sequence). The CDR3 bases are TGTGCCAGCAGTTCCGGACAGGGAGGGTCACCCCTCCACTTT. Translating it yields CASSSGQGGSPLHF.

CDR3 in DNA: TGTGCCTGGATGAGCTGGTTGAGCACTGAAGCTTTCTTT. Translation: CAWMSWLSTEAFF. This chain links TRBV30 with TRBJ1-1; D not certain. V was cut by 4 bases and J by 4 bases, with 13 bases left in between. The length of the CDR3 is 13 residues. The germline CDR1 and CDR2 sequences are GTSNPN and SVGIG (reference sequence). The whole variable domain, filled in from reference TRBV30 and TRBJ1-1, reads SQTIHQWPATLVQPVGSPLSLECTVEGTSNPNLYWYRQAAGRGLQLLFYSVGIGQISSEVPQNLSASRPQDRQFILSSKKLLLSDSGFYLCAWMSWLSTEAFFGQGTRLTVV.

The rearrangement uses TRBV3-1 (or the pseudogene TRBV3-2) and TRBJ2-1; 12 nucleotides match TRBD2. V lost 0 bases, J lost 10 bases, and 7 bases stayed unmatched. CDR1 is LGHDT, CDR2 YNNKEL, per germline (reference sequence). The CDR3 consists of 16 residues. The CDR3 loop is CASSQDLTSGRGEQFF. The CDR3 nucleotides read TGTGCCAGCAGCCAAGATCTGACTAGCGGGAGAGGGGAGCAGTTCTTC.

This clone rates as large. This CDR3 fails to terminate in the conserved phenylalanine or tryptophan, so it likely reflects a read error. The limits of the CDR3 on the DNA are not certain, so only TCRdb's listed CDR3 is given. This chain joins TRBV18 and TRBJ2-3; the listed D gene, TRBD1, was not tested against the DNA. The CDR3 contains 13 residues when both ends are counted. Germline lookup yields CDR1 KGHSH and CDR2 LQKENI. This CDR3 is CASSPQQGAEGQI.

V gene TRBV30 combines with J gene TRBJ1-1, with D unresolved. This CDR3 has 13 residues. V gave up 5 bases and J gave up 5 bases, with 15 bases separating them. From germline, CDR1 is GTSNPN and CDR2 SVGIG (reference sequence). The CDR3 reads CAWSRGFGTEAFF. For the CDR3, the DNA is TGTGCCTGGTCAAGAGGGTTCGGGACTGAAGCTTTCTTT.

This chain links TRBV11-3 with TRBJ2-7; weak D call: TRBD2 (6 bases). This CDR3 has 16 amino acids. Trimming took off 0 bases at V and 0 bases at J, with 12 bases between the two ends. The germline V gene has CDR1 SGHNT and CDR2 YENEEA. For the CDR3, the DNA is TGTGCCAGCAGCTTAGAGCGGGGTGGGGGCTCCTACGAGCAGTACTTC. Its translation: CASSLERGGGSYEQYF.

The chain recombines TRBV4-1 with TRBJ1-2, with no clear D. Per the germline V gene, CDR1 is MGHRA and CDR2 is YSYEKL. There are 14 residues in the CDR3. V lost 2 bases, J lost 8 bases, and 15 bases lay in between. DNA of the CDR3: TGCGCCAGCAGCCAACAAACCGGGCTACGGGGCTACACCTTC. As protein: CASSQQTGLRGYTF.

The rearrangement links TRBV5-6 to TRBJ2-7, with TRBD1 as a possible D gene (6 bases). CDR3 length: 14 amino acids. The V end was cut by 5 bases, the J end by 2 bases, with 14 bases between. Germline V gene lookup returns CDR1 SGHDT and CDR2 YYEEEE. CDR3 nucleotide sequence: TGTGCCAGCAGTCCCGGGACAACGACCTACGAGCAGTACTTC. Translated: CASSPGTTTYEQYF. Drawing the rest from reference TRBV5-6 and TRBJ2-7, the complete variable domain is DAGVTQSPTHLIKTRGQQVTLRCSPKSGHDTVSWYQQALGQGPQFIFQYYEEEERQRGNFPDRFSGHQFPNYSSELNVNALLLGDSALYLCASSPGTTTYEQYFGPGTRLTVT.

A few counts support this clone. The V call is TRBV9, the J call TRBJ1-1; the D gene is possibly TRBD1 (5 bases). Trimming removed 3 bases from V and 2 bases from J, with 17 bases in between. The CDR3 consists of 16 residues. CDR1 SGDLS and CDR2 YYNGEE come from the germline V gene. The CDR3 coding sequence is TGTGCCAGCAGCGGATCCGGGACTTTCTTAAACACTGAAGCTTTCTTT. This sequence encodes CASSGSGTFLNTEAFF.

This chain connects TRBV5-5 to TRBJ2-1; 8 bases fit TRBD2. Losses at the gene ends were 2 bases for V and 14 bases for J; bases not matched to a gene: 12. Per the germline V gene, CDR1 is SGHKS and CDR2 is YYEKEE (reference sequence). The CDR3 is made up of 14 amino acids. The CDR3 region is CASSLSPAGGVEFF. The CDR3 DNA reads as TGTGCCAGCAGCTTATCCCCCGCGGGGGGAGTAGAGTTCTTC.